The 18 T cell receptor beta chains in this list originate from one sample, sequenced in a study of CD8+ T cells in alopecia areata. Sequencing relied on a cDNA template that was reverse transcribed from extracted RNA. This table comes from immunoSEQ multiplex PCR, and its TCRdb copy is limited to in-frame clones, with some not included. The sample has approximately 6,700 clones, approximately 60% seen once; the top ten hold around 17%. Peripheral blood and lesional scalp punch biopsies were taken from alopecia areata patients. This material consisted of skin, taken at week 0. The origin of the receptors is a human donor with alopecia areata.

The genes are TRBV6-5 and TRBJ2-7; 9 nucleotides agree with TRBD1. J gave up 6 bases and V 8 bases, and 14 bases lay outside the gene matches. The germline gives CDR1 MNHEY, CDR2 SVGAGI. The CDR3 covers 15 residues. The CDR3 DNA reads TGTGCCAGCCGATTAACGGGACAGGGCAAGGTCGAGCAGTACTTC. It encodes CASRLTGQGKVEQYF.

In DNA form, the CDR3 reads TGTGCCAGCAGCTTAGGGGGCGGGCCTGGAAACACCATATATTTT. Protein sequence: CASSLGGGPGNTIYF. This chain uses TRBV7-2 with TRBJ1-3, with TRBD1 as a possible D gene (5 bases). Germline V gene lookup returns CDR1 SGHTA and CDR2 FQGNSA. V was clipped by 1 base and J by 2 bases, with 9 bases between them. The CDR3 has 15 amino acids.

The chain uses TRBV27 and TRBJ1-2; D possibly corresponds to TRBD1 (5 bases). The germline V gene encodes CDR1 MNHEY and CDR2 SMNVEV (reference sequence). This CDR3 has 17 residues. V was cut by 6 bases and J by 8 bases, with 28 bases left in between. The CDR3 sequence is CASRPRMGPGPPGGYTF. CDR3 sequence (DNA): TGTGCCAGCAGACCTAGGATGGGGCCGGGACCCCCGGGGGGCTACACCTTC.

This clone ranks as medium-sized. The CDR3 DNA is TGTGCCAGCAGTCAGGCCTTTGTGGAAACGGGCAAAAACATTCAGTACTTC. It codes for CASSQAFVETGKNIQYF. The genes are TRBV28 and TRBJ2-4; D is unresolved. Looked up from germline, CDR1 is MDHEN and CDR2 is SYDVKM. V was cut by 5 bases and J by 3 bases, with 20 bases left in between. This CDR3 is 17 amino acids long. Complete variable domain (other parts from reference TRBV28 and TRBJ2-4): DVKVTQSSRYLVKRTGEKVFLECVQDMDHENMFWYRQDPGLGLRLIYFSYDVKMKEKGDIPEGYSVSREKKERFSLILESASTNQTSMYLCASSQAFVETGKNIQYFGAGTRLSVL.

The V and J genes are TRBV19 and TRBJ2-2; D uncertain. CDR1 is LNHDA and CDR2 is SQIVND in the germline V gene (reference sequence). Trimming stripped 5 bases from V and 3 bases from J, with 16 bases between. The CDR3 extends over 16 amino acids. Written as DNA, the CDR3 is TGTGCCAGTAGTCTCAGACTCCCCAAAGACACCGGGGAGCTGTTTTTT. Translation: CASSLRLPKDTGELFF.

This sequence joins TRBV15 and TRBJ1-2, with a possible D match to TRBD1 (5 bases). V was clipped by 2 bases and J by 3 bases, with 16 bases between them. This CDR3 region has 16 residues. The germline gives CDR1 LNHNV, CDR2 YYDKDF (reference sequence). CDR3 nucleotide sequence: TGTGCCACCAGCAGACATGATGGGGGGGTTGACTATGGCTACACCTTC. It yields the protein CATSRHDGGVDYGYTF.

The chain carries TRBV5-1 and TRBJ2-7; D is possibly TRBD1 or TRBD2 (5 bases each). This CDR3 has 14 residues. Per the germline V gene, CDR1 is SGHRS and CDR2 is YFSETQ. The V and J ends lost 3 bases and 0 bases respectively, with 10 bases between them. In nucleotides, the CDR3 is TGCGCCAGCAGCTGGGACGGCGGCTCCTACGAGCAGTACTTC. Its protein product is CASSWDGGSYEQYF.

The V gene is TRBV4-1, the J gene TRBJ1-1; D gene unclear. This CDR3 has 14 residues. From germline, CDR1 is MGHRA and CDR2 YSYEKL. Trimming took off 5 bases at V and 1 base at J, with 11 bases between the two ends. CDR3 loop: CASSGLLKNTEAFF. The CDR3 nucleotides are TGCGCCAGCAGCGGGCTCCTTAAGAACACTGAAGCTTTCTTT.

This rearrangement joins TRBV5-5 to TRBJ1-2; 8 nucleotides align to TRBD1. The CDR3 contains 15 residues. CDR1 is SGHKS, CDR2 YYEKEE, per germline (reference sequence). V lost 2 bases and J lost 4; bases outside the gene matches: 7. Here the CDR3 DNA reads TGTGCCAGCAGCTTTCCGGGACAGGAGGGCTATGGCTACACCTTC. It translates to CASSFPGQEGYGYTF.

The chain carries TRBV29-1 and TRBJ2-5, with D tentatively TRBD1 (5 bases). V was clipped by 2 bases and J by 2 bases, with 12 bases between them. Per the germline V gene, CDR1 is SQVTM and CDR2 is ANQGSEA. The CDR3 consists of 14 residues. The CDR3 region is CSVEHRTRQETQYF. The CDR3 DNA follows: TGCAGCGTTGAACACAGGACCAGACAAGAGACCCAGTACTTC.

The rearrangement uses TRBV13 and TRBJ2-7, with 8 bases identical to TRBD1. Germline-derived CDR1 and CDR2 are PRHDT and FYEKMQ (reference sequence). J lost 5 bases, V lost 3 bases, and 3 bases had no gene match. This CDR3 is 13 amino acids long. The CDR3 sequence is CASSFDRGHEQYF. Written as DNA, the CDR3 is TGTGCCAGCAGCTTCGACAGGGGCCACGAGCAGTACTTC.

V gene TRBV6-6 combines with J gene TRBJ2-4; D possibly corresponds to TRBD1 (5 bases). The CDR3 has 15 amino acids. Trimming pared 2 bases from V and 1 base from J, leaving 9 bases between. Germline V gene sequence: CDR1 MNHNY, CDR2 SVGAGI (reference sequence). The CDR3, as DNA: TGTGCCAGCAGTTACGCGGCAGGGGCCAAAAACATTCAGTACTTC. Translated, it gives CASSYAAGAKNIQYF.

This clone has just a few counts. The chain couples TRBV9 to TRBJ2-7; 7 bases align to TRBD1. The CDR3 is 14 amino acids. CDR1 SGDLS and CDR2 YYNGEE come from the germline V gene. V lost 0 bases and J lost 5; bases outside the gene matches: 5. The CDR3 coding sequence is TGTGCCAGCAGCGTAGGAGGGGGCGGGCACGAGCAGTACTTC. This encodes CASSVGGGGHEQYF.

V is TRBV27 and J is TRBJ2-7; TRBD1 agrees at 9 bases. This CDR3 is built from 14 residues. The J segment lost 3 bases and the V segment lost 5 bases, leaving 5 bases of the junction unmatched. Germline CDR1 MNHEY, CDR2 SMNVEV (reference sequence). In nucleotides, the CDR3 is TGTGCCAGCAGTCCCACAGGGGGCGGCTACGAGCAGTACTTC. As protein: CASSPTGGGYEQYF.

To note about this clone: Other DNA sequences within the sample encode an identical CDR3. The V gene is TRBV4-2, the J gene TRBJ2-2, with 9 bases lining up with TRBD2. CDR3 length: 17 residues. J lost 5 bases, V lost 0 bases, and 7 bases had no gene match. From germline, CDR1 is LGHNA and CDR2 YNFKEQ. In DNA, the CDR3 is TGTGCCAGCAGCCAAGATGGGCGGGGGGGCCGGACCGGGGAGCTGTTTTTT. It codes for CASSQDGRGGRTGELFF.

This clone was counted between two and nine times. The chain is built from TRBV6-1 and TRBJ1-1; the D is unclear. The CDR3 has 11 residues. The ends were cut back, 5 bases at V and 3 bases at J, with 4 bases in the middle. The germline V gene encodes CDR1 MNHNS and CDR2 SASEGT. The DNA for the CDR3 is TGTGCCAGCAGTTATTACACTGAAGCTTTCTTT. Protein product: CASSYYTEAFF.

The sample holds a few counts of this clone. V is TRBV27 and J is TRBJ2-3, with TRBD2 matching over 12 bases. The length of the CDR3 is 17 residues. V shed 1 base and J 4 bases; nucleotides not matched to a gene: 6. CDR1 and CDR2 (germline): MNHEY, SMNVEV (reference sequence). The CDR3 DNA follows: TGTGCCAGCAGTTTATTTTTGACTAGCGGGAGCCCAGATACGCAGTATTTT. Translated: CASSLFLTSGSPDTQYF.

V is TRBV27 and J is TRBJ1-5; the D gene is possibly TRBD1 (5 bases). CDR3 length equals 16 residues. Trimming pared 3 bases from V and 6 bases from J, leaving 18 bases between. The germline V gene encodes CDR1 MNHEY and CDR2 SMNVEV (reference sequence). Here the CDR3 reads CASSFNGGQAFQPQHF. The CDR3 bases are TGTGCCAGCAGTTTTAACGGGGGTCAGGCGTTTCAGCCCCAGCATTTT.